This T cell receptor (beta chain) was documented in a study of cytomegalovirus exposure and HLA in healthy donors (TCRdb year 2017). Regarding the research as a whole: According to an earlier analysis of around 600 of the donors, 150 million to 200 million T cells yielded 120 million or so unique TCR beta sequences and around 300 Gb of sequence data. Across 398 genotyped donors of the cohort, an average of about 200,000 unique TCR beta nucleotide sequences per donor were sequenced, and 15% to 20% of those sequences were non-productive. All discovery cohort repertoires had been generated using a single sequencing platform. Both class I and class II loci were covered by HLA typing, at four-digit resolution. Of the approximately 400 genotyped donors, 81% fell in the genetic ancestry cluster associated with self-reported Caucasian donors. The aim of the study was to test whether cataloging public T cell receptors could identify signatures of past pathogen exposure. Rather than drawing on any new phenotypic data, the later analysis identified candidate immune exposures from TCR beta sequences and the way those sequences occurred across donors. To predict cytomegalovirus infection status, the study combined high-throughput TCR immunosequencing, statistical association of individual TCRs with disease status, and machine learning. A later analysis re-analyzed previously published TCR beta repertoires from about 730 donors and added high-resolution HLA genotyping to study TCR occurrence patterns. Donor age, sex, ethnicity and CMV serostatus were compiled alongside the repertoire data. The study used immunosequencing to profile the T cell repertoires of more than 650 subjects and linked those repertoires to cytomegalovirus serostatus. In a later genetic analysis, genome-wide SNP genotypes for about three fifths of the roughly 670 donors were used, and that subset was treated as a discovery cohort. In an earlier analysis of over 550 of the donors, high-throughput TCR beta sequencing was used to judge whether each TCR beta V gene segment behaved as functional or pseudogenic. Roughly five DR-DQ haplotypes were handled as single units for association and clustering, since linkage in the cohort was strong. Typing coverage differed by locus: A, B, C, DRB1 and DQB1 were typed in roughly 629-640 donors, DQA1 in 500 to 550, DPA1 in around 600, and DPB1 in 472. An early release that covered roughly 600 HLA-typed donors contained around 330 gigabases of sequencing data and 80 million or so unique TCR sequences. In addition to the first cohort of several hundred subjects, a separate validation cohort of approximately 130 different subjects was used. Findings and caveats that apply to the study as a whole: According to a later analysis, TCR association rates differed among HLA loci, with DRB1 alleles showing the most associated TCRs and HLA-C alleles showing the fewest. Compared with equally common non-associated chains, HLA-associated TCR beta chains in a later analysis were more clonally expanded and had lower generation probabilities. A further reported finding was that TCR beta sequences accurately predicted the HLA-A and HLA-B alleles for most subjects in the first cohort. Three of the identified cytomegalovirus-associated TCR beta chains were confirmed in vitro to be specific for cytomegalovirus antigens. Broadly in line with IMGT annotations, most TCR beta V segments showed up in productive rearrangements about 87% or about 30% of the time in an earlier analysis of 450 to 600 of the donors. Strong co-occurrence of HLA alleles, especially DR and DQ, made assigning TCR associations to individual alleles difficult. Because some donors lacked HLA typing at each locus, the association tests relied only on the typed subset. In a later analysis, 16,951 TCR beta sequences were associated with specific HLA alleles at a false discovery rate of 0.05. Most TCR sequences were seen in very few donors, while some public TCRs were found in many individuals. In a later genetic analysis, a missense DCLRE1C variant was associated with V-gene and J-gene trimming of TCR beta chains, and the association was replicated in an independent cohort. The earlier analysis of 587 of the donors excluded seventeen rarely observed V segments, including chromosome 9 orphons, because counts were too low. A group of highly shared sequence variants was considered likely to be a technical artifact of the sequencing pipeline. The study gave a list of about 160 TCR beta chains associated with cytomegalovirus. For the cohort, immune exposure information was limited to CMV serostatus. Correlated functional status among segregating V segments might be attributable to linkage disequilibrium, but an unknown experimental factor could not be ruled out. According to a later analysis, parvovirus B19, influenza, CMV and Epstein-Barr virus appeared linked to several top co-occurrence clusters. Cytomegalovirus status was reported to be diagnosed by the classifier with high specificity and sensitivity in both the original and validation cohorts. A later analysis found that most CMV-associated TCR beta chains appeared HLA-restricted, with HLA associations seemingly driven largely by CMV exposure. A later genetic analysis reported fewer N-insertions in productive TCRs among donors in an Asian-associated ancestry cluster than the roughly 690-donor mean. In this cohort, only TCR beta chains were sequenced, and detectable features were limited by the absence of alpha or paired-chain data. The presence/absence analyses assumed that sequencing depth was roughly uniform across donors, and that assumption may not be true. According to the authors, the approach could potentially be generalized to other disease states and immunological phenotypes.

The cohort consisted of some 730 healthy bone marrow donors. At the time of sampling, every cohort member was nominally healthy, though immune exposures that went unrecorded were likely present. The donor was CMV seronegative and belonged to the group of several hundred seronegative cohort members. A peripheral blood sample was collected from each donor, and TCR beta sequencing was performed on peripheral blood mononuclear cells. The Qiagen DNeasy Blood Extraction Kit was used to extract genomic DNA from the blood cell samples. Details on this clone: It has no known antigen specificity.

The library was prepared using the immunoSEQ multiplex PCR assay. The multiplex PCR relied on a mix of 60 forward primers for TCR Vbeta segments and 13 reverse primers for TCR Jbeta segments. The CDR3 region of rearranged TCR beta genes was amplified from genomic DNA by a multiplex PCR assay. On the Illumina HiSeq System, the amplified TCR beta libraries were sequenced as 87-base-pair reads. The study's own analysis went as follows. In a later analysis, roughly 80 million unique TCR beta chains were counted across the roughly 700 repertoires, and roughly 9.9 million of these chains were shared by at least two donors. Raw reads were error-corrected and collapsed into unique sequences by a nearest-neighbor algorithm in which closely related sequences were merged to remove PCR and sequencing errors. CDR3 sequences were aligned to IMGT reference sequences to assign V, D and J gene segments. For a sequence to be retained, a match of at least six nucleotides was required to both a V gene segment and a J gene segment. Rearrangements were classified as productive when the CDR3 lacked stop codons and remained in frame with V and J, and all other rearrangements were classified as non-productive. CDR3 was defined according to IMGT convention as the region running from the second conserved V-encoded cysteine to the conserved J-encoded phenylalanine. Sequences without an unambiguous match to a single V gene segment were excluded from the earlier analysis of almost 600 of the donors. In an earlier analysis of roughly 600 of the donors, a V segment was called functional when productive rearrangements were above 56.7%, and segregating when the standard deviation between donors exceeded 5%. A statistical classification framework was built to diagnose cytomegalovirus status from the catalog of TCR beta chain sequences. A later analysis assigned V and J genes by comparing TCR nucleotide sequences with IMGT/GENE-DB human TR gene sequences. The TCRdist pipeline was used in a later analysis to assign CDR3 sequences and most-parsimonious VDJ recombination scenarios. In a later analysis, each TCR beta chain was defined by its CDR3 amino acid sequence together with its V-gene family, and reads without a unique V-gene family were excluded. To address suspected cross-contamination and a sequencing artifact, a later analysis removed around 600 highly shared, low-generation-probability nucleotide sequences. A later analysis calculated a clonal expansion index for each public chain from normalized within-repertoire ranks of inferred template counts. A later analysis computed generation probabilities with a VDJ recombination model fitted to out-of-frame rearrangements, and checked the results against IGoR. A later analysis scored TCR-TCR, TCR-HLA and TCR-CMV co-occurrence with hypergeometric tests, applying a repertoire-size bias correction to TCR pairs. False discovery rates were estimated in a later analysis by permuting HLA or CMV assignments 20 times. In a later analysis, co-occurring TCRs were grouped using DBSCAN, and TCRdist sequence similarity was added for clustering within HLA-allele-positive subsets. Repertoires with fewer than 30,000 or more than 120,000 public chains, plus five repertoires with anomalous nucleotide sharing, were excluded from co-occurrence clustering. TCRdb retrieved this table from immuneACCESS and kept in-frame rearrangements only. Not all clones are present; in checked studies, unresolved V genes account for under half, and no reason is known for the remainder. The DNA was the basis for D and trimming; V, J and clone size are from that table. This sample's listing comprises about 150,000 clones. 1.5% to 2% of the sample comes from the top ten.

The source of this sequence is a woman aged 45 to 65 in good health and CMV-seronegative. Sequenced input: PBMCs.

The DNA sequence is TGTGCCAGCAGCCAAGATCGCGGGGAAAGCGAGCAGTACTTC. This gives the protein CASSQDRGESEQYF. The chain employs TRBV4-2 and TRBJ2-7; tentative D gene TRBD2, with 6 bases matching. Including the terminal cysteine and phenylalanine, the CDR3 comprises 14 residues. Only CDR3 DNA remains: 42 bases, in frame from the first base. Per the germline V gene, LGHNA is the CDR1 and YNFKEQ is the CDR2. V drops 0 bases and J drops 6 bases, leaving 12 bases in between.